Presented here are 5 T cell receptor beta chains from one specimen sequenced in a study of T cells in Graves' hyperthyroidism and ophthalmopathy. The TCR beta CDR3 regions underwent amplification using RNA transcripts as the source. When the TCR CDR3 underwent first-round RT-PCR, the HTBI primer set was used. TCRdb reprocessed the multiplex PCR reads with MiXCR, giving one entry per CDR3 protein. The sample yields a few hundred thousand distinct CDR3 sequences, roughly 20% seen once. The sequencing sample was made of blood. Receptor source: a man aged 18 to 30 with Graves' ophthalmopathy.

This clonotype was seen ten or more times. The chain couples TRBV10-3 to TRBJ2-1; D is possibly TRBD2 (6 bases). Germline CDR1 is ENHRY and CDR2 is SYGVKD. The CDR3 spans 14 residues. Between the trimmed V and J ends, which lost 0 bases and 3 bases, there was a span of 6 bases. In DNA form, the CDR3 reads TGTGCCATCAGTGAGTCGGAGGGCTACAATGAGCAGTTCTTC. Its protein is CAISESEGYNEQFF.

The J gene is TRBJ1-3, the V gene TRBV28; TRBD1 matches at 9 bases. CDR1 and CDR2 from the germline V gene are MDHEN and SYDVKM. This CDR3 comprises 17 residues. V shed 6 bases and J 4 bases; nucleotides not matched to a gene: 13. The CDR3 DNA is TGTGCCAGCAGACCGACCGGGACAGGGTTGAAAGGAAACACCATATATTTT. Amino acids: CASRPTGTGLKGNTIYF.

This clonotype was counted between two and nine times. This chain joins TRBV6-1 and TRBJ1-2; 9 nucleotides align to TRBD1. There are 14 residues in the CDR3. Germline CDR1 and CDR2: MNHNS and SASEGT. With 8 bases clipped from V and 8 bases from J, the junction kept 12 bases outside the gene matches. CDR3 bases: TGTGCCAGCCTCTTCCGGGACAGGGCCATCGGCTACACCTTC. Its translation is CASLFRDRAIGYTF.

The table lists this clonotype with many counts. The V and J genes are TRBV9 and TRBJ2-2; D not certain. Deletions cut 0 bases from V and 4 bases from J, with 16 bases between. The CDR3 is 17 residues long. Germline CDR1 is SGDLS and CDR2 is YYNGEE. This CDR3 reads CASSVAGGSEITGELFF. DNA for the CDR3: TGTGCCAGCAGCGTAGCTGGTGGATCGGAGATCACCGGGGAGCTGTTTTTT.

This clonotype turned up a few times. The rearrangement joins TRBV28 to TRBJ2-7, with unresolved D. CDR3 size: 14 residues. With 8 bases removed from V and 6 bases from J, the gap between germline ends came to 20 bases. The V gene's germline CDR1 is MDHEN and CDR2 SYDVKM. CDR3 residues: CASHPLSDACEQYF. The CDR3 nucleotides read TGTGCCAGCCATCCGCTGTCCGACGCCTGCGAGCAGTACTTC.